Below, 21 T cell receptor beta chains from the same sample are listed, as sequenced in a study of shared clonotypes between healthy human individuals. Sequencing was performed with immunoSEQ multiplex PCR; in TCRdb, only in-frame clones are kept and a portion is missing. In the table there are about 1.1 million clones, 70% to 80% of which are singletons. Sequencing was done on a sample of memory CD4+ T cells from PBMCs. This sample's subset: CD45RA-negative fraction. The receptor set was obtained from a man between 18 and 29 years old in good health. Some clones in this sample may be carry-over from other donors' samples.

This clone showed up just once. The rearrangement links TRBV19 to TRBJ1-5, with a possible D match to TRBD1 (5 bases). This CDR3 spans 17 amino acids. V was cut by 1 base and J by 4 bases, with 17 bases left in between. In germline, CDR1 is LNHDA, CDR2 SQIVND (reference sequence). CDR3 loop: CASSIGARGSPNQPQHF. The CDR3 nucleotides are TGTGCCAGTAGTATAGGGGCGCGGGGGAGCCCAAATCAGCCCCAGCATTTT. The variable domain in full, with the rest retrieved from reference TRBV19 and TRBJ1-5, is DGGITQSPKYLFRKEGQNVTLSCEQNLNHDAMYWYRQDPGQGLRLIYYSQIVNDFQKGDIAEGYSVSREKKESFPLTVTSAQKNPTAFYLCASSIGARGSPNQPQHFGDGTRLSIL.

The CDR3 coding sequence is TGTGCCAGCAGCTCCCGGACTAGCGGAGATACGCAGTATTTT. Amino acid sequence: CASSSRTSGDTQYF. This chain joins TRBV5-6 and TRBJ2-3; 10 bases match TRBD2. The V gene's germline CDR1 is SGHDT and CDR2 YYEEEE. CDR3 length equals 14 residues. V trimming: 3 bases; J trimming: 5 bases; junction bases outside the gene matches: 3. The whole variable domain, remainder taken from reference TRBV5-6 and TRBJ2-3, is DAGVTQSPTHLIKTRGQQVTLRCSPKSGHDTVSWYQQALGQGPQFIFQYYEEEERQRGNFPDRFSGHQFPNYSSELNVNALLLGDSALYLCASSSRTSGDTQYFGPGTRLTVL.

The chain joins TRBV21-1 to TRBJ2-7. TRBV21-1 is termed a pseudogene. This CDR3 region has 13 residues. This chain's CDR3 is CASRPGARYEQYF. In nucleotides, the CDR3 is TGTGCCAGCAGACCCGGGGCCCGTTACGAGCAGTACTTC.

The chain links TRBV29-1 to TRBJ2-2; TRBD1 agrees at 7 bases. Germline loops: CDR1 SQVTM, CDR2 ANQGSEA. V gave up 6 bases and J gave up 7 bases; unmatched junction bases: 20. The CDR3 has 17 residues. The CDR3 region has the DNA TGCAGCGTCACCCCAAAAACGACAGGGAATGGTGGCGGGGAGCTGTTTTTT. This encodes CSVTPKTTGNGGGELFF.

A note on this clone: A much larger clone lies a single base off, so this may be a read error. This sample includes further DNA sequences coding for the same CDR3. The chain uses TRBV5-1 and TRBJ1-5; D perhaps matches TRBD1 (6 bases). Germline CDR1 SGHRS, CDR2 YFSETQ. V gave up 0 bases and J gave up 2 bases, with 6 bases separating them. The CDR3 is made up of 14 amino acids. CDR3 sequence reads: CASSLEGGNQPQHF. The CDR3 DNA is TGCGCCAGCAGCTTGGAGGGGGGCAATCAGCCCCAGCATTTT. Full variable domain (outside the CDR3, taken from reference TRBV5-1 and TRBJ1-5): KAGVTQTPRYLIKTRGQQVTLSCSPISGHRSVSWYQQTPGQGLQFLFEYFSETQRNKGNFPGRFSGRQFSNSRSEMNVSTLELGDSALYLCASSLEGGNQPQHFGDGTRLSIL.

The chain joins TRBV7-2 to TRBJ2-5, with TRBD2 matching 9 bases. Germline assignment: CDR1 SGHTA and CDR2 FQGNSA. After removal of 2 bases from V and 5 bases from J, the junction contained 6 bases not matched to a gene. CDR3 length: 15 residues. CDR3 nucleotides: TGTGCCAGCAGCTTACTGCGGGAGGGCCGTGAGACCCAGTACTTC. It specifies CASSLLREGRETQYF.

CDR3 residues: CASSLGLLETQYF. CDR3 nucleotides: TGTGCCAGCAGCTTGGGGCTTCTCGAGACCCAGTACTTC. This rearrangement joins TRBV7-7 to TRBJ2-5; a possible D gene is TRBD1 (5 bases). V was clipped by 3 bases and J by 5 bases, with 10 bases between them. Looked up from germline, CDR1 is SSHAT and CDR2 is FNYEAQ (reference sequence). The CDR3 covers 13 residues.

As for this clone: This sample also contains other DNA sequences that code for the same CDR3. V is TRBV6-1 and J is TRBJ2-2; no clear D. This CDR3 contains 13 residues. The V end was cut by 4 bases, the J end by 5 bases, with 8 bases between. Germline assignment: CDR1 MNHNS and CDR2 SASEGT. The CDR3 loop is CASSGVGTGELFF. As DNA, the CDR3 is TGTGCCAGCAGTGGGGTCGGAACCGGGGAGCTGTTTTTT.

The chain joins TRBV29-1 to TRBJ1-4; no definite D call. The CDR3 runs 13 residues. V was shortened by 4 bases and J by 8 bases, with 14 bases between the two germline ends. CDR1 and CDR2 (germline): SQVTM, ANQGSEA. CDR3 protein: CSVGSGVAEKLFF. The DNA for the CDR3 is TGCAGCGTTGGTTCCGGGGTCGCGGAAAAACTGTTTTTT.

The CDR3 nucleotides read TGTGCCAGCAGTTATCAGGGAGGCGAGCAGTACTTC. This sequence encodes CASSYQGGEQYF. This chain connects TRBV2 to TRBJ2-7, with D possibly TRBD2 on 6 matching bases. Germline CDR1 and CDR2: SNHLY and FYNNEI. The ends were cut back, 5 bases at V and 6 bases at J, with 11 bases in the middle. The CDR3 totals 12 residues.

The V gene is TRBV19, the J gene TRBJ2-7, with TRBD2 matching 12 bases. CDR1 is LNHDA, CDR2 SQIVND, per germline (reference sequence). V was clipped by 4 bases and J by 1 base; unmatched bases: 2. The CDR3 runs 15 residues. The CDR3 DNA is TGTGCCAGTAGTAAAGGACTAGCGGGGTCCTACGAGCAGTACTTC. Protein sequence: CASSKGLAGSYEQYF.

The CDR3 here is CASSEALSLAVDTQYF. CDR3 coding DNA: TGTGCCAGCAGTGAAGCGCTAAGTCTAGCGGTAGATACGCAGTATTTT. V usage is TRBV2 and J usage is TRBJ2-3; TRBD2 agrees at 7 bases. With V trimmed by 0 bases and J by 5 bases, 8 bases remained unmatched. Per the germline V gene, CDR1 is SNHLY and CDR2 is FYNNEI. The CDR3 loop spans 16 amino acids. Combining the CDR3 with reference TRBV2 and TRBJ2-3 gives the whole variable domain EPEVTQTPSHQVTQMGQEVILRCVPISNHLYFYWYRQILGQKVEFLVSFYNNEISEKSEIFDDQFSVERPDGSNFTLKIRSTKLEDSAMYFCASSEALSLAVDTQYFGPGTRLTVL.

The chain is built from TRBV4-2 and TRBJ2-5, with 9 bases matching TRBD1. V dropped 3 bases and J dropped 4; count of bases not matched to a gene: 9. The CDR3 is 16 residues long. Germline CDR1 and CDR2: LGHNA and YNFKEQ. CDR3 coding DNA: TGTGCCAGCAGCCAGGCTAAACAGGGGGCCGGAGAGACCCAGTACTTC. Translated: CASSQAKQGAGETQYF.

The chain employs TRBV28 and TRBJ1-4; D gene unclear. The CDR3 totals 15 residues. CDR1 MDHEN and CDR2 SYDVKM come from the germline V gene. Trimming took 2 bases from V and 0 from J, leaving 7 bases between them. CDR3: CASSLMGATNEKLFF. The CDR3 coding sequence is TGTGCCAGCAGTTTAATGGGCGCAACTAATGAAAAACTGTTTTTT.

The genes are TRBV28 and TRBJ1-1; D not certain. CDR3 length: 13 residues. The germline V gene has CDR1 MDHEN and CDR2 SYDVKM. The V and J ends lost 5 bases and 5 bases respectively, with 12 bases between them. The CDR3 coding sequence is TGTGCCAGCAGTCCCCCGTATAGGACTGAAGCTTTCTTT. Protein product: CASSPPYRTEAFF.

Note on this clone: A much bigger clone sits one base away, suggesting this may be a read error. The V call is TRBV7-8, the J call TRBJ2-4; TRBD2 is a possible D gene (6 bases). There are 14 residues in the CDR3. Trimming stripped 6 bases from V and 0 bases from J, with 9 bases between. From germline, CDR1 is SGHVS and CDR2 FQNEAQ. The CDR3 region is CASSLGLAKNIQYF. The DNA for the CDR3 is TGTGCCAGCAGTTTGGGACTAGCCAAAAACATTCAGTACTTC.

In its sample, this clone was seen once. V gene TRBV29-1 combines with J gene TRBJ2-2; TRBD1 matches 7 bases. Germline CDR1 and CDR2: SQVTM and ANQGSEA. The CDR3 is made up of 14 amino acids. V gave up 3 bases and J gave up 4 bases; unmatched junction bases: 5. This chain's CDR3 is CSVDYRGRTGELFF. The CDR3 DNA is TGCAGCGTTGACTACAGGGGTCGCACCGGGGAGCTGTTTTTT.

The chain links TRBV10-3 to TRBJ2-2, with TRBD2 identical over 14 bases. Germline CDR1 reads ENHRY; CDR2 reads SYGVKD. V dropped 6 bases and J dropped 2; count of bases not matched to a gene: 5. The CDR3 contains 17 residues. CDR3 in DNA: TGTGCCATCAGAGGGACTAGCGGGAGTGGTAACACCGGGGAGCTGTTTTTT. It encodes CAIRGTSGSGNTGELFF.

The CDR3 spells CASSLAGIPYEQYF. CDR3 nucleotide sequence: TGTGCCAGCAGCTTAGCTGGCATACCTTACGAGCAGTACTTC. The chain employs TRBV7-2 and TRBJ2-7; no clear D. Germline V lookup: CDR1 SGHTA, CDR2 FQGNSA. The CDR3 has 14 amino acids. V dropped 0 bases and J dropped 4 bases, with 10 bases sitting between them.

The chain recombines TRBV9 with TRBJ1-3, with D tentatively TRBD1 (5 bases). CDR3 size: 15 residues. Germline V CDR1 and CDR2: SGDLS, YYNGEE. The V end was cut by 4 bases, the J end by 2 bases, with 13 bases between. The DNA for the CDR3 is TGTGCCAGCAGCCCCTCGGCAGGGCCTGGAAACACCATATATTTT. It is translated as CASSPSAGPGNTIYF.

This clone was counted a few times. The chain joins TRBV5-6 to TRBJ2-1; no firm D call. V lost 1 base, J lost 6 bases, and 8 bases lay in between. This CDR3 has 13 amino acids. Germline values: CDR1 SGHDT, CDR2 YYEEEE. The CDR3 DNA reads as TGTGCCAGCAGCTTGCTGCGGTCCAATGAGCAGTTCTTC. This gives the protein CASSLLRSNEQFF.